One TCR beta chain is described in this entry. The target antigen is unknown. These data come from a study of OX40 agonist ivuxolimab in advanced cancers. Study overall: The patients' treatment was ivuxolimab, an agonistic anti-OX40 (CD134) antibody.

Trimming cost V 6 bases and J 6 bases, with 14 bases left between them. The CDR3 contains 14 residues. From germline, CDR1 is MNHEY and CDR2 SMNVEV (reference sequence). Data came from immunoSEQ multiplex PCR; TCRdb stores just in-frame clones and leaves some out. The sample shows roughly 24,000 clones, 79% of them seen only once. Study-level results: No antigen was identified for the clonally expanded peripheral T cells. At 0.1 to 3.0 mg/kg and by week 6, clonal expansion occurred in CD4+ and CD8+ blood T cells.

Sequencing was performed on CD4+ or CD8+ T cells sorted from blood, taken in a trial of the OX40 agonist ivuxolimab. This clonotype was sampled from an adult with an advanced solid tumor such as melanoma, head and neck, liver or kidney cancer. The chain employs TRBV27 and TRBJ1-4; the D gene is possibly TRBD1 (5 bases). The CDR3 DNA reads TGTGCCAGCAGACCTGGGGGGGGTTATGAAAAACTGTTTTTT. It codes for CASRPGGGYEKLFF.